This entry concerns a single T cell receptor beta chain. Its antigen is unidentified. This entry belongs to a study of T-cell memory formation after mild COVID-19. Study results and limitations: Within pre-infection memory, some responding clones were found, suggesting cross-reactive memory joined. Contracting CD4+ clones sat mainly in CM and EM; CD8+ in EMRA. For second-wave clones that peaked at day 37, SARS-CoV-2 specificity went unverified.

Germline CDR1 MNHEY, CDR2 SVGAGI. The V and J ends lost 8 bases and 2 bases, in that order; junction bases with no gene match: 7. The CDR3 runs to 16 residues. In TCRdb, the 5' RACE reads were re-called with MiXCR into one record per CDR3 protein. The sample has around 300,000 distinct CDR3 sequences, under 20% seen once. Sequences were obtained from PBMCs or a T cell subset sorted from them (not recorded which). The chain employs TRBV6-5 and TRBJ2-7, with TRBD2 matching over 15 bases. The receptor was isolated from a man aged 18 to 29 who had mild COVID-19 (a few samples of this study predate the infection). Cell type and time point are not known. DNA for the CDR3: TGTGCCAGCTGGGGACTAGCGGGGGGTCCAACCTACGAGCAGTACTTC. Encoded protein: CASWGLAGGPTYEQYF.